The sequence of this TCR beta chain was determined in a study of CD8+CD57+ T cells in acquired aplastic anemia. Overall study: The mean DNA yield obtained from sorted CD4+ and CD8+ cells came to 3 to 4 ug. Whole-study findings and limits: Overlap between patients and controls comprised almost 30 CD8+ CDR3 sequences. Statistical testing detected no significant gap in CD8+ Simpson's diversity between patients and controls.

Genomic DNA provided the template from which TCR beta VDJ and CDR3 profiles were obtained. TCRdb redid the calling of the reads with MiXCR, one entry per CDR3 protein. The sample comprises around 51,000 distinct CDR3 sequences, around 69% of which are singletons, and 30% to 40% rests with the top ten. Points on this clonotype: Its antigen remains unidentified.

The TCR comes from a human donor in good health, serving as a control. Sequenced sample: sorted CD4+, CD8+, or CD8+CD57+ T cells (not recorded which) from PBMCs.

This CDR3 reads CASSGGTYQETQYF. DNA of the CDR3: TGTGCCAGCAGCGGGGGAACGTACCAAGAGACCCAGTACTTC. The V gene is TRBV9, the J gene TRBJ2-5; D call uncertain. The ends were cut back, 3 bases at V and 0 bases at J, with 9 bases in the middle. In germline, CDR1 is SGDLS, CDR2 YYNGEE. This CDR3 contains 14 residues.